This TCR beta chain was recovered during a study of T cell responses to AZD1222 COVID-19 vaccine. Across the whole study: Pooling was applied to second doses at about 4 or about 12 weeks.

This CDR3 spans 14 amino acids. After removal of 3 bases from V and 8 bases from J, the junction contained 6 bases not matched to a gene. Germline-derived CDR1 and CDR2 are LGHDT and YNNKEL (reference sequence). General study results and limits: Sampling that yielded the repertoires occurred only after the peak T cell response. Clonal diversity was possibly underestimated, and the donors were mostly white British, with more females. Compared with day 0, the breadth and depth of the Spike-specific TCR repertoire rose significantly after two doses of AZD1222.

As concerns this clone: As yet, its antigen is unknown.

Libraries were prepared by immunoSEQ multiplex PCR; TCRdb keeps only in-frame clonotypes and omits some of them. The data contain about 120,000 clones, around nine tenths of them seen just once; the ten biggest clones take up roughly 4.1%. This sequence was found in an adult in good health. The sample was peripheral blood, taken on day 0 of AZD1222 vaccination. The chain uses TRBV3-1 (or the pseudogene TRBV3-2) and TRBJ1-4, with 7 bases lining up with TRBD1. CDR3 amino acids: CASSHTGVGEKLFF. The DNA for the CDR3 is TGTGCCAGCAGCCACACAGGGGTAGGAGAAAAACTGTTTTTT.